The sequence of this T cell receptor (beta chain) was determined in a study of vaccination and CD4 T cells after COVID-19. Treatment here: roughly ten-day PBMC culture with coronavirus spike peptide pools or control peptides (ViraFEST assay). Collection of the unexposed donor's CD4+ T cells took place before the COVID-19 pandemic (2011-2018). With regard to this clonotype: Its cognate antigen is unknown.

An Oncomine TCR Beta short-read assay was used to sequence the DNA from cultured CD4+ T cells. MiXCR was run by TCRdb on the PCR reads, yielding one entry per CDR3 protein. The sample records 7,000 or so distinct CDR3 sequences, 30% to 35% being singletons. The CDR3 is made up of 15 amino acids. The V gene's germline CDR1 is MNHEY and CDR2 SVGAGI. The ends were cut back, 0 bases at V and 3 bases at J, with 11 bases in the middle. The clonotype comes from a human donor in good health. Sequencing input: CD4+ T cells from blood, cultured in vitro. The gene calls are TRBV6-5 and TRBJ1-2; perhaps TRBD1 as D (6 bases). The CDR3: CASSYSDSSYYGYTF. CDR3 coding DNA: TGTGCCAGCAGTTACTCGGACAGTTCCTACTATGGCTACACCTTC.